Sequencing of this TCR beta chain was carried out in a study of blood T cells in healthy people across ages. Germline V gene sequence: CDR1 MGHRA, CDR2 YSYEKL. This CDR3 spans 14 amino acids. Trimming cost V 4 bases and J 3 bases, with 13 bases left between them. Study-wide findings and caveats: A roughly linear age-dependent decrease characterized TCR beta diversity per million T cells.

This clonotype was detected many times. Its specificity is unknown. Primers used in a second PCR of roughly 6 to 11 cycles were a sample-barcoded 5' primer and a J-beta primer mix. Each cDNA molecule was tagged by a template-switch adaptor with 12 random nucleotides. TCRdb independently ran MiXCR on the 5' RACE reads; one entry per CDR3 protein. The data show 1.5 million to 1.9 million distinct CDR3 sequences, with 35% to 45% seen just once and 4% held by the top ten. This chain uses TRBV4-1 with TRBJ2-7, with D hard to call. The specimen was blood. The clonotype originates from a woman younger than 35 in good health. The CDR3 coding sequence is TGCGCCAGCAGCCTCCTATCGACAAACTACGAGCAGTACTTC. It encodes CASSLLSTNYEQYF.